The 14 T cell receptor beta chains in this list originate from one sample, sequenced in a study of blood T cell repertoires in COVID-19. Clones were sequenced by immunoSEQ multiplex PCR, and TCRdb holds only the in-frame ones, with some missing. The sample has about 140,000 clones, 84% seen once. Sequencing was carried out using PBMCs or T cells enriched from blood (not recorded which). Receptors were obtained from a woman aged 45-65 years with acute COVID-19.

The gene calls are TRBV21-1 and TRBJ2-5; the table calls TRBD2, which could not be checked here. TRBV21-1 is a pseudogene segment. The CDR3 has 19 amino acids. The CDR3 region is CASSKGVTGGLAYQETQYF. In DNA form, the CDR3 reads TGTGCCAGCAGCAAAGGGGTGACAGGTGGACTAGCGTACCAAGAGACCCAGTACTTC.

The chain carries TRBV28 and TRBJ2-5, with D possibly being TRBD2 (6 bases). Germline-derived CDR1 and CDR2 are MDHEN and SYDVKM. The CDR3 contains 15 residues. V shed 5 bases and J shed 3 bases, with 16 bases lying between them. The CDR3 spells CASSRASATKETQYF. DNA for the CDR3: TGTGCCAGCAGTCGAGCTAGCGCGACGAAAGAGACCCAGTACTTC.

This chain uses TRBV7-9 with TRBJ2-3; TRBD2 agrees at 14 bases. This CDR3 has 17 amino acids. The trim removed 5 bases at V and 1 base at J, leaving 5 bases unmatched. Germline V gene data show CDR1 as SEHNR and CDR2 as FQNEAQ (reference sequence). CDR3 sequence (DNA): TGTGCCAGCAGCGCAGGGACTAGCGGGAGTGGCACAGATACGCAGTATTTT. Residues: CASSAGTSGSGTDTQYF. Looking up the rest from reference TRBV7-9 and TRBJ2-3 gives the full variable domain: DTGVSQNPRHKITKRGQNVTFRCDPISEHNRLYWYRQTLGQGPEFLTYFQNEAQLEKSRLLSDRFSAERPKGSFSTLEIQRTEQGDSAMYLCASSAGTSGSGTDTQYFGPGTRLTVL.

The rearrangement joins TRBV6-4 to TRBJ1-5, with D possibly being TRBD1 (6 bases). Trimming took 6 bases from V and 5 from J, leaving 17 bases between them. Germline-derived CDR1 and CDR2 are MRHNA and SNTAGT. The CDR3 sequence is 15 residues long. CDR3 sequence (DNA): TGTGCCAGCAGGGAAAGGGGGAAGGGTTATCAGCCCCAGCATTTT. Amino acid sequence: CASRERGKGYQPQHF.

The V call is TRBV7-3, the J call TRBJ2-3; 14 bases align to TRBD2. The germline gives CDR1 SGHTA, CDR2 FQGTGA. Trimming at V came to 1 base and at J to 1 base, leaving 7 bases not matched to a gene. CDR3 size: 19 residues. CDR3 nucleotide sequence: TGTGCCAGCAGCTTAAGGGGGACTAGCGGGAGCGGAGGCACAGATACGCAGTATTTT. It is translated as CASSLRGTSGSGGTDTQYF.

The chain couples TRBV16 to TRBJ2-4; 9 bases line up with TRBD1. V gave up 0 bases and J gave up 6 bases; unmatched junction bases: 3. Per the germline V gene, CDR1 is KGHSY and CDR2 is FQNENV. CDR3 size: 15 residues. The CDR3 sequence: CASSQSAGQGNIQYF. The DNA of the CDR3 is TGTGCCAGCAGCCAATCAGCGGGACAGGGAAACATTCAGTACTTC. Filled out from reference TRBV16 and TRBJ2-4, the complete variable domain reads GEEVAQTPKHLVRGEGQKAKLYCAPIKGHSYVFWYQQVLKNEFKFLISFQNENVFDETGMPKERFSAKCLPNSPCSLEIQATKLEDSAVYFCASSQSAGQGNIQYFGAGTRLSVL.

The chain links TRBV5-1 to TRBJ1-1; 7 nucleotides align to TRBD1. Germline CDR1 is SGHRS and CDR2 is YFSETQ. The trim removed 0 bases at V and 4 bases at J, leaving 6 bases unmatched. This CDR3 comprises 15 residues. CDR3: CASSLVPGGSTEAFF. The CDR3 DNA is TGCGCCAGCAGCTTGGTCCCAGGGGGAAGCACTGAAGCTTTCTTT. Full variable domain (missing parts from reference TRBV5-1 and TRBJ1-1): KAGVTQTPRYLIKTRGQQVTLSCSPISGHRSVSWYQQTPGQGLQFLFEYFSETQRNKGNFPGRFSGRQFSNSRSEMNVSTLELGDSALYLCASSLVPGGSTEAFFGQGTRLTVV.

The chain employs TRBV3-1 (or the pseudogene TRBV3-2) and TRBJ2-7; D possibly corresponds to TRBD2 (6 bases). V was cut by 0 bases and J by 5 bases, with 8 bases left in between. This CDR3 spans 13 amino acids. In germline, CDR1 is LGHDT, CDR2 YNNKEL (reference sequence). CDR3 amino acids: CASSQERGNEQYF. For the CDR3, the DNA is TGTGCCAGCAGCCAAGAGCGGGGCAACGAGCAGTACTTC.

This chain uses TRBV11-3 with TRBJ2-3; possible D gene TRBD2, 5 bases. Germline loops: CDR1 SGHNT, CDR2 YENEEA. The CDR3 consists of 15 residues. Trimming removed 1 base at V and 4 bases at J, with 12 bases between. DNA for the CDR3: TGTGCCAGCAGCTTAGGGTTGGAGGAGGCAGATACGCAGTATTTT. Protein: CASSLGLEEADTQYF.

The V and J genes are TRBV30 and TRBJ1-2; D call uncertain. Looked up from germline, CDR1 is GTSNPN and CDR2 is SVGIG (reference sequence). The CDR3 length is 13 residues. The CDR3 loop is CAAGSGEWHGYTF. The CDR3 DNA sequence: TGTGCGGCTGGGTCTGGGGAGTGGCATGGCTACACCTTC.

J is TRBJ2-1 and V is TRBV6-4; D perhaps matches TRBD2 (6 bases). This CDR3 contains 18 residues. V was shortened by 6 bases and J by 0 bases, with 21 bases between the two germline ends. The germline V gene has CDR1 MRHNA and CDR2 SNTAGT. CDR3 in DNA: TGTGCCAGCAGAGGCCGGGACTCGTTCTTTAGCTCCTACAATGAGCAGTTCTTC. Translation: CASRGRDSFFSSYNEQFF.

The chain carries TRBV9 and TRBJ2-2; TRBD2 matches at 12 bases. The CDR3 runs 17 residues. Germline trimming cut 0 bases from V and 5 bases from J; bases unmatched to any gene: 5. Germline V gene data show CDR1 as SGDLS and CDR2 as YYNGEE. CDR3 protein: CASSVGLAGAVTGELFF. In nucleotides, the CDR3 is TGTGCCAGCAGCGTAGGACTAGCGGGAGCCGTTACCGGGGAGCTGTTTTTT. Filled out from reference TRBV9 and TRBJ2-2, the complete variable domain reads DSGVTQTPKHLITATGQRVTLRCSPRSGDLSVYWYQQSLDQGLQFLIQYYNGEERAKGNILERFSAQQFPDLHSELNLSSLELGDSALYFCASSVGLAGAVTGELFFGEGSRLTVL.

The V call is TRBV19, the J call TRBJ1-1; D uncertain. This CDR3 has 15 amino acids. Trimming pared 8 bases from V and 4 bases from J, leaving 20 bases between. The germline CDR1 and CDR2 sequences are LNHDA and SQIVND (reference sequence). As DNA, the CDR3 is TGTGCCAGTTTAAGAGTCGGCGGGCTGAGCACTGAAGCTTTCTTT. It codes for CASLRVGGLSTEAFF.

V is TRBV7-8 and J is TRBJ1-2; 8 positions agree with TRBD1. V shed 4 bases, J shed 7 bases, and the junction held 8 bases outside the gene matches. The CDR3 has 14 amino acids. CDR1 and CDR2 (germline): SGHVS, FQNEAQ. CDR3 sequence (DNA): TGTGCCAGCAGCTCATCGACAGGGGCGTTTGGCTACACCTTC. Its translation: CASSSSTGAFGYTF.